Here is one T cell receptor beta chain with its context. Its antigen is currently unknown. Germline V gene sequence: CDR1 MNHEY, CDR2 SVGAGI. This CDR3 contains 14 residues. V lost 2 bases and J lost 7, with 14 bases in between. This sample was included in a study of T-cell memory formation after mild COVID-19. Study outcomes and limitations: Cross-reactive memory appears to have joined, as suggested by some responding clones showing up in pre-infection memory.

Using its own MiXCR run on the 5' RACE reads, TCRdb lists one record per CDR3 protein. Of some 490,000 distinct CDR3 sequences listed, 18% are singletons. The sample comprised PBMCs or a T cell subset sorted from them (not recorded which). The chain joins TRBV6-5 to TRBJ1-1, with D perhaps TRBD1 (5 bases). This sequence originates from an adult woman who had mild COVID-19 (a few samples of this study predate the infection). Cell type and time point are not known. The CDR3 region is CASSYDRVGGEAFF. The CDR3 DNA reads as TGTGCCAGCAGTTACGACCGGGTGGGGGGTGAAGCTTTCTTT.